These 7 T cell receptor beta chains originate from one sample sequenced in a study of vaccination and CD4 T cells after COVID-19. Sample treatment: approximately 10-day PBMC culture with coronavirus spike peptide pools or control peptides (ViraFEST assay). Oncomine TCR Beta short-read sequencing was applied to DNA from cultured CD4+ T cells. MiXCR, applied by TCRdb to the PCR reads, yields one record per CDR3 protein. This table has about 12,000 distinct CDR3 sequences, under 65% appearing once. The antigens of these receptors remain unknown. The specimen comprised cultured CD4+ T cells from blood, sampled after SARS-CoV-2 vaccination. The receptor source for this set is a human donor with COVID-19.

The table lists this clonotype with a few counts. The rearrangement joins TRBV7-9 to TRBJ1-1; no firm D call. CDR1 is SEHNR and CDR2 is FQNEAQ in the germline V gene (reference sequence). The CDR3 covers 11 residues. Trimming took off 5 bases at V and 5 bases at J, with 6 bases between the two ends. CDR3 coding DNA: TGTGCCAGCAGCCCGGGGACTGAAGCTTTCTTT. Protein product: CASSPGTEAFF.

The V and J genes are TRBV14 and TRBJ2-5; a weak D match, TRBD2 (6 bases). The CDR3 sequence is 17 residues long. Germline V CDR1 and CDR2: SGHDN, FVKESK. Trimming shortened V by 0 bases and J by 5 bases, and 19 bases separated the two germline ends. CDR3 DNA sequence: TGTGCCAGCAGCCAAGAATTGCGACTAGTCGGGCGGGAGACCCAGTACTTC. Its translation is CASSQELRLVGRETQYF.

This chain connects TRBV20-1 to TRBJ2-7, with D possibly matching TRBD2 (6 bases). The CDR3 is 12 amino acids. V lost 3 bases, J lost 4 bases, and 10 bases lay in between. Germline CDR1 is DFQATT and CDR2 is SNEGSKA (reference sequence). CDR3 region: CSARPGGYEQYF. CDR3 coding DNA: TGCAGTGCTAGGCCCGGGGGTTACGAGCAGTACTTC.

This clonotype was observed a few times. The chain combines TRBV28 with TRBJ1-1, with 7 bases fitting TRBD1. Trimming cost V 8 bases and J 1 base; bases outside gene matches: 19. The germline gives CDR1 MDHEN, CDR2 SYDVKM. The length of the CDR3 is 18 residues. CDR3 residues: CASHSTGAGGFSNTEAFF. DNA of the CDR3: TGTGCCAGCCATTCAACCGGGGCAGGGGGATTTTCGAACACTGAAGCTTTCTTT.

The CDR3: CASSESTLRTDTQYF. The CDR3 DNA follows: TGCGCCAGCAGTGAGTCGACACTCCGCACAGATACGCAGTATTTT. V usage is TRBV10-1 and J usage is TRBJ2-3; D not certain. Trimming removed 0 bases from V and 1 base from J, with 8 bases in between. CDR3 size: 15 residues. The germline CDR1 and CDR2 sequences are WNHNN and SYGVQD (reference sequence).

The chain combines TRBV6-1 with TRBJ1-5; unclear D gene. CDR1 MNHNS and CDR2 SASEGT come from the germline V gene. The CDR3 loop spans 14 amino acids. V was cut by 6 bases and J by 4 bases, with 13 bases left in between. CDR3: CASRTGKLNQPQHF. CDR3 bases: TGTGCCAGCAGGACGGGGAAGCTGAATCAGCCCCAGCATTTT.

This chain joins TRBV20-1 and TRBJ1-6; D gene uncertain. Germline CDR1 is DFQATT and CDR2 is SNEGSKA (reference sequence). This CDR3 has 13 residues. CDR3 protein: CSSQGSANSPLHF. The CDR3, as DNA: TGCAGCAGCCAAGGCAGTGCGAATTCACCCCTCCACTTT.